Reported below is one T cell receptor (beta chain). As yet, its antigen is unknown. The data were taken from a study of human T cells and chemical hapten exposure. Study findings and constraints: Counts of expanded TCRs at PT1 were positively correlated with patch test score.

Individual cDNA molecules (in the library) carried attached unique molecular identifiers. TCRdb processed the RACE reads anew with MiXCR; each CDR3 protein has one entry. The data show over 70,000 distinct CDR3 sequences, about 14% seen once. V was clipped by 5 bases and J by 4 bases, with 11 bases between them. The CDR3 runs to 12 residues. Germline V gene lookup returns CDR1 DFQATT and CDR2 SNEGSKA (reference sequence). Time point described: pre-sensitization, week 0. Treatment defined: therapeutic diphenylcyclopropenone sensitization with weekly scalp DPC. Investigators collected blood before applying each patch test.

V gene TRBV20-1 combines with J gene TRBJ1-1; D call uncertain. This clonotype originated in a woman between 50 and 59 years old with alopecia areata. Some clones in this sample may be carry-over from other donors' samples. Specimen: whole blood, collected in connection with sensitization to the hapten diphenylcyclopropenone (DPC). CDR3 DNA sequence: TGCAGTGCTGGCTTTCGGGTCACTGAAGCTTTCTTT. Translating gives CSAGFRVTEAFF.